The entry below describes one TCR beta chain. At least ten counts were recorded for this clonotype. Its cognate antigen has yet to be identified. No much larger clone exists at a distance of one base, and base qualities are not known. The sequencer was an Illumina HiSeq 1500. TCRdb reworked the public reads: Q25 trimming with fastp, MiXCR clone assembly, productive beta chains retained. Identical CDR3 proteins give one entry, which carries the most common genes and DNA. This sample is represented by about 460,000 distinct CDR3 sequences; approximately 10% of them were singletons. The ten largest clones add up to roughly 10% of the sample. The data derive from a study of T cell repertoires in cytomegalovirus infection (dated by TCRdb to about 2019). At the level of the whole study: The HLA type of each donor mattered for the analysis, because public TCR beta signatures pointed to carriage of CMV infection along with the matching HLA type.

The full study reports these points: In the ex vivo response, HLA-C-restricted CMV-specific TCR beta clonotypes were dominant, and in two of eight donors the single most frequent clonotype came from this HLA-C-restricted group. In both this cohort and an independent roughly 400-donor cohort, the cumulative frequency of public TCR beta family members distinguished carriers of CMV infection plus the relevant HLA type.

The V end loses 5 bases and the J end loses 8 bases, and a stretch of 10 bases separates them. There are 12 amino acids in the CDR3, from cysteine to phenylalanine inclusive. The read is trimmed to its CDR3 DNA, 36 bases read in frame from base 1. This TCR derives from a human donor in good health (CMV status not recorded). Some clones in this sample may be carry-over from other donors' samples. Material for sequencing was PBMCs. The receptor chain draws on TRBV12-3 or TRBV12-4 and TRBJ2-1, with the D gene tentatively TRBD1 or TRBD2, based on 5 matching bases in each. The DNA sequence is as follows: TGTGCCAGCAGTAGGGACCTCTATGAGCAGTTCTTC. Its translation reads: CASSRDLYEQFF.